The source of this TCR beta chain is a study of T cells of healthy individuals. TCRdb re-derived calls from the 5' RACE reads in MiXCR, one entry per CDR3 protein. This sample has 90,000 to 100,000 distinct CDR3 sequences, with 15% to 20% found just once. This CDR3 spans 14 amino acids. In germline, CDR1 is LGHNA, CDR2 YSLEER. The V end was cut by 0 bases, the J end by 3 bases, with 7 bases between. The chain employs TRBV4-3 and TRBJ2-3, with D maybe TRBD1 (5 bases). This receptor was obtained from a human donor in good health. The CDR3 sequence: CASSQDKGTDTQYF. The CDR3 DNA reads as TGCGCCAGCAGCCAAGATAAGGGGACAGATACGCAGTATTTT.